The rows below give T cell receptor beta chains drawn from one sample of a study of T-cell memory formation after mild COVID-19. TCRdb passed the 5' RACE reads through MiXCR, listing each CDR3 protein once. Of roughly 500,000 distinct CDR3 sequences listed, about a fifth are singletons. Sequencing was done on a sample of PBMCs or a T cell subset sorted from them (not recorded which). The receptor source for this set is an adult woman who had mild COVID-19 (a few samples of this study predate the infection). Cell type and time point are not known. Each CDR3 is given with its conserved first and last residue. The D gene is left open where the match is weak. Size is omitted from some rows. Given values are once, few, many or a class for expanded clones.

d_call	j_call	v_call	clone_size	cdr3_aa	cdr3_nt
TRBD1	TRBJ1-1	TRBV12-3/TRBV12-4	few	CASSLRQGGESNTEAFF	TGTGCCAGCAGTTTAAGACAGGGAGGGGAGTCGAACACTGAAGCTTTCTTT
-	TRBJ1-2	TRBV27	few	CASSSLPVEIYGYTF	TGTGCCAGCAGTTCCCTACCAGTAGAGATTTATGGCTACACCTTC
-	TRBJ1-1	TRBV7-8	-	CASSLIQSYEAFF	TGTGCCAGCAGCTTAATACAATCTTATGAAGCTTTCTTT
TRBD2	TRBJ2-3	TRBV4-3	few	CASSQESSGGILSTDTQYF	TGCGCCAGCAGCCAAGAGTCTAGCGGGGGGATCCTTAGCACAGATACGCAGTATTTT
TRBD2	TRBJ2-1	TRBV6-2/TRBV6-3	few	CASRVLAAYNEQFF	TGTGCCAGCAGAGTCCTAGCGGCCTACAATGAGCAGTTCTTC
-	TRBJ2-7	TRBV6-6	-	CASSNRDHTREQYF	TGTGCCAGCAGTAACCGGGACCATACACGGGAGCAGTACTTC
-	TRBJ1-1	TRBV20-1	few	CSARDPRGTRGAEAFF	TGCAGTGCTAGAGATCCGCGGGGCACCCGAGGTGCTGAAGCTTTCTTT
TRBD2	TRBJ2-1	TRBV11-2	few	CASSPIAGGTYNEQFF	TGTGCCAGCAGCCCCATAGCGGGGGGGACCTACAATGAGCAGTTCTTC
TRBD1	TRBJ2-1	TRBV6-1	few	CASSAGQGVYNEQFF	TGTGCCAGCAGTGCGGGACAGGGGGTCTACAATGAGCAGTTCTTC
-	TRBJ2-5	TRBV4-1	many	CASSQTRRETQYF	TGCGCCAGCAGCCAAACTAGGCGAGAGACCCAGTACTTC
-	TRBJ1-1	TRBV7-8	-	CASSFGREAFF	TGTGCCAGCAGCTTCGGACGGGAAGCTTTCTTT
-	TRBJ2-1	TRBV12-3/TRBV12-4	-	CASSLIAEVDEQFF	TGTGCCAGCAGTTTAATAGCGGAGGTCGATGAGCAGTTCTTC
TRBD1	TRBJ2-5	TRBV12-3/TRBV12-4	many	CASSRHRTGSQETQYF	TGTGCCAGCAGTCGGCATCGGACAGGCTCACAAGAGACCCAGTACTTC
-	TRBJ1-6	TRBV6-5	-	CASSTAYNSPLHF	TGTGCCAGCAGTACAGCGTATAATTCACCCCTCCACTTT
-	TRBJ2-5	TRBV5-1	once	CASSWGGRETQYF	TGCGCCAGCAGCTGGGGGGGCCGAGAGACCCAGTACTTC
TRBD2	TRBJ2-1	TRBV2	few	CASSKGTSGYNEQFF	TGTGCCAGCAGCAAAGGGACTAGCGGTTACAATGAGCAGTTCTTC
-	TRBJ1-6	TRBV18	few	CASSPQGWSPLHF	TGTGCCAGCTCACCACAGGGGTGGTCACCCCTCCACTTT
TRBD2	TRBJ2-4	TRBV7-2	-	CASSLGSGRGNIQYF	TGTGCCAGCAGCTTAGGGAGCGGGAGGGGTAACATTCAGTACTTC
TRBD1	TRBJ1-1	TRBV6-5	-	CASSHNRGPSLNTEAFF	TGTGCCAGCAGTCACAACAGGGGGCCCTCACTGAACACTGAAGCTTTCTTT
TRBD2	TRBJ2-5	TRBV7-9	-	CASSYRTSGGAFQETQYF	TGTGCCAGCAGCTACCGGACTAGCGGGGGAGCTTTCCAAGAGACCCAGTACTTC
TRBD2	TRBJ2-3	TRBV5-1	many	CASSSGGDTQYF	TGCGCCAGCAGCTCCGGGGGGGATACGCAGTATTTT
-	TRBJ2-7	TRBV12-3/TRBV12-4	few	CASSLEGQGIGEQYF	TGTGCCAGCAGTTTAGAAGGCCAGGGGATAGGCGAGCAGTACTTC
-	TRBJ1-2	TRBV9	-	CASSPAGAGGYTF	TGTGCCAGCAGCCCCGCGGGGGCGGGCGGCTACACCTTC